One sample yielded the 2 T cell receptor beta chains listed below, sequenced in a study of CD8 T cells in ankylosing spondylitis. TCRdb independently ran MiXCR on the 5' RACE reads; one entry per CDR3 protein. The sample contains fewer than 750,000 distinct CDR3 sequences, 15% to 20% of which appear only once. Notes on the study in general: It appeared that ankylosing spondylitis blood was characterized by a TCR beta motif of several highly homologous variants.

No cognate antigen is known for these TCRs. The sequencing input was blood, either unsorted or a sorted T cell fraction (not recorded which). All receptors derive from a male donor with ankylosing spondylitis.

This clonotype was detected a few times. The chain recombines TRBV15 with TRBJ2-7; D is possibly TRBD2 (6 bases). Per the germline V gene, CDR1 is LNHNV and CDR2 is YYDKDF (reference sequence). V was trimmed by 6 bases and J by 0 bases, leaving 12 bases between them. The CDR3 length is 14 residues. Here the CDR3 reads CATRTDGGSYEQYF. Here the CDR3 DNA reads TGTGCCACCAGGACGGACGGGGGCTCCTACGAGCAGTACTTC.

The chain combines TRBV6-2 or TRBV6-3 with TRBJ2-2; 7 bases fit TRBD2. Germline V gene sequence: CDR1 MNHEY, CDR2 SVGEGT. This CDR3 comprises 15 residues. The J segment lost 5 bases and the V segment lost 7 bases, leaving 10 bases of the junction unmatched. In nucleotides, the CDR3 is TGTGCCAGCATGGGGGACGGGAGGCGGACCGGGGAGCTGTTTTTT. It yields the protein CASMGDGRRTGELFF.